This TCR beta chain was profiled in a study of OX40 agonist ivuxolimab in advanced cancers. Across the study: Of the patients, three showed partial responses, one with hepatocellular carcinoma and two with cutaneous melanoma.

Cycle 7 day 1, cycle 4 day 1, and baseline were the timepoints at which blood was sampled. There are 14 residues in the CDR3. Germline V CDR1 and CDR2: MNHEY, SVGAGI. The germline V and J ends were trimmed by 5 bases and 3 bases, with 14 bases remaining between them. TCRdb keeps only in-frame clones here, not all; method: immunoSEQ multiplex PCR. This sample has roughly 70,000 clones; 85% occur once, and the top ten carry 0.5% to 0.6%. This clonotype was sampled from an adult with an advanced solid tumor such as melanoma, head and neck, liver or kidney cancer. This material consisted of CD4+ or CD8+ T cells sorted from blood, taken in a trial of the OX40 agonist ivuxolimab. The rearrangement uses TRBV6-5 and TRBJ2-7; perhaps D is TRBD1 or TRBD2 (7 bases each). The CDR3 here is CASSVFRGGYEQYF. CDR3 nucleotides: TGTGCCAGCAGTGTTTTCAGGGGGGGCTACGAGCAGTACTTC.